The 3 T cell receptor beta chains below come from one sample, sequenced in a study of cytomegalovirus exposure and HLA in healthy donors. The PCR made use of 60 Vbeta and 13 Jbeta primers. Using immunoSEQ multiplex PCR, the repertoire was profiled, and TCRdb retains in-frame clones only, with some absent. The table records about 180,000 clones, around 73% of them present only once. Sequencing was performed on PBMCs. The source of these receptors is a man in his sixties in good health and CMV-seronegative.

This chain links TRBV18 with TRBJ2-1; TRBD2 matches at 7 bases. The CDR3 has 14 residues. The germline gives CDR1 KGHSH, CDR2 LQKENI. The ends lost 5 bases at V and 8 bases at J; junction bases unmatched: 9. The CDR3 DNA sequence: TGTGCCAGCTCAACCCTGGCGGGAGCCGATGAGCAGTTCTTC. As protein: CASSTLAGADEQFF.

This clone was counted only a few times. The chain is built from TRBV27 and TRBJ1-2, with TRBD1 matching 7 bases. The germline CDR1 and CDR2 sequences are MNHEY and SMNVEV (reference sequence). CDR3 size: 15 residues. V shed 4 bases, J shed 3 bases, and the junction held 8 bases outside the gene matches. CDR3 in DNA: TGTGCCAGCAGTTACCAGGGACAGCAGTACTATGGCTACACCTTC. It encodes CASSYQGQQYYGYTF.

This CDR3 reads CAISVKSGRTGELFF. The CDR3 DNA reads as TGTGCCATCAGTGTTAAAAGCGGGAGGACCGGGGAGCTGTTTTTT. J is TRBJ2-2 and V is TRBV10-3; TRBD2 matches at 9 bases. The trim removed 4 bases at V and 5 bases at J, leaving 5 bases unmatched. This CDR3 is built from 15 residues. Germline loops: CDR1 ENHRY, CDR2 SYGVKD.